The 4 T cell receptor beta chains listed next were all sequenced from one sample in a study of blood T cell repertoires in COVID-19. The protocol was immunoSEQ multiplex PCR, while the TCRdb copy is restricted to in-frame clones and leaves out a portion. The data hold about 230,000 clones, with about 90% observed a single time. The sample taken for sequencing was peripheral blood. These receptors originate from a woman younger than 30 who had recovered from COVID-19.

The J gene is TRBJ2-5, the V gene TRBV9; D perhaps matches TRBD2 (5 bases). CDR1 and CDR2 (germline): SGDLS, YYNGEE. The CDR3 totals 15 residues. Trimming left V 0 bases short and J 0 bases short, with 9 bases between. The CDR3 bases are TGTGCCAGCAGCGTAGGAGTCGGGGACCAAGAGACCCAGTACTTC. This translates into CASSVGVGDQETQYF.

The V and J genes are TRBV13 and TRBJ1-4, with 7 bases identical to TRBD1. Germline lookup yields CDR1 PRHDT and CDR2 FYEKMQ (reference sequence). After removal of 2 bases from V and 8 bases from J, the junction contained 5 bases not matched to a gene. CDR3 length equals 14 residues. CDR3 amino acids: CASSLQGVKEKLFF. The CDR3 nucleotides are TGTGCCAGCAGCTTACAGGGGGTAAAGGAAAAACTGTTTTTT.

The chain has TRBV18 and TRBJ2-1; a possible D gene is TRBD2 (6 bases). Looked up from germline, CDR1 is KGHSH and CDR2 is LQKENI. This CDR3 region has 16 residues. V was cut by 5 bases and J by 0 bases, with 14 bases left in between. The CDR3 protein is CASSALAASSYNEQFF. The CDR3 nucleotides are TGTGCCAGCTCAGCACTAGCCGCAAGCTCCTACAATGAGCAGTTCTTC.

The V and J genes are TRBV28 and TRBJ1-6; no firm D call. The germline gives CDR1 MDHEN, CDR2 SYDVKM. This CDR3 has 15 residues. Trimming took off 5 bases at V and 6 bases at J, with 14 bases between the two ends. The CDR3 nucleotides are TGTGCCAGCAGTCCCGAGGGTCGGGGTAATTCACCCCTCCACTTT. The encoded protein is CASSPEGRGNSPLHF.